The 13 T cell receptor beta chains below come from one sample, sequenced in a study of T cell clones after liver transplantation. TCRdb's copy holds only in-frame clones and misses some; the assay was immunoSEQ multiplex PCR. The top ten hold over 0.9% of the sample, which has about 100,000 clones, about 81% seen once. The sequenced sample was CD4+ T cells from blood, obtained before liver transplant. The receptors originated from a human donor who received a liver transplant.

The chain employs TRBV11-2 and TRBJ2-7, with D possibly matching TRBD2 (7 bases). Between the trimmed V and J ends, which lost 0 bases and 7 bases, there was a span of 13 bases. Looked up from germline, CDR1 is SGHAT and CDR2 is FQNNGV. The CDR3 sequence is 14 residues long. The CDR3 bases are TGTGCCAGCAGCTTAGATCTGGGGAGGGGGGAGCAGTACTTC. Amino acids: CASSLDLGRGEQYF.

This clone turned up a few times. The CDR3 sequence: CASSGDSIYGYTF. The CDR3, as DNA: TGTGCCAGCAGTGGGGACAGTATCTATGGCTACACCTTC. The chain links TRBV2 to TRBJ1-2; TRBD1 matches at 7 bases. The length of the CDR3 is 13 residues. The germline V gene has CDR1 SNHLY and CDR2 FYNNEI. After removal of 4 bases from V and 4 bases from J, the junction contained 3 bases not matched to a gene.

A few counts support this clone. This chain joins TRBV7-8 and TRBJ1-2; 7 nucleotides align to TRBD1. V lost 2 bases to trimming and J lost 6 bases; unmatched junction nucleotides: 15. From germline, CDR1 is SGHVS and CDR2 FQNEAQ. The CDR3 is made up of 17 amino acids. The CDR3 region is CASSLRHGTDRRDGYTF. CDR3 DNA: TGTGCCAGCAGCTTAAGACACGGGACAGACCGAAGGGATGGCTACACCTTC. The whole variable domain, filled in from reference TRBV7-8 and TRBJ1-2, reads GAGVSQSPRYKVAKRGQDVALRCDPISGHVSLFWYQQALGQGPEFLTYFQNEAQLDKSGLPSDRFFAERPEGSVSTLKIQRTQQEDSAVYLCASSLRHGTDRRDGYTFGSGTRLTVV.

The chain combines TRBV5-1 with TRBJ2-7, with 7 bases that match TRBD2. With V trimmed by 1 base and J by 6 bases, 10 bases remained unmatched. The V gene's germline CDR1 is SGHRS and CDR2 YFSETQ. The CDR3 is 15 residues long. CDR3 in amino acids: CASSLFAGEVGEQYF. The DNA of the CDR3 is TGCGCCAGCAGCTTGTTTGCGGGGGAGGTGGGCGAGCAGTACTTC.

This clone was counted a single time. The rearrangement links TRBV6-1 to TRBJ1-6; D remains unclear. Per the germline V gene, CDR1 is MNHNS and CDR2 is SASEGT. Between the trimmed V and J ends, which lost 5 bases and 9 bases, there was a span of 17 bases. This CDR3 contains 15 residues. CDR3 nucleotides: TGTGCCAGCAGTACTGAAGGCCTAGGAGGTTCACCCCTCCACTTT. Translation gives CASSTEGLGGSPLHF.

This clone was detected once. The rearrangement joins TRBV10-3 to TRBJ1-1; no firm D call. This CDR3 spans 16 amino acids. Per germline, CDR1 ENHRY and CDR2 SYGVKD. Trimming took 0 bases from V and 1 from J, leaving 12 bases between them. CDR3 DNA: TGTGCCATCAGTGAGTCGAGGCAGCTACAGAACACTGAAGCTTTCTTT. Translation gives CAISESRQLQNTEAFF.

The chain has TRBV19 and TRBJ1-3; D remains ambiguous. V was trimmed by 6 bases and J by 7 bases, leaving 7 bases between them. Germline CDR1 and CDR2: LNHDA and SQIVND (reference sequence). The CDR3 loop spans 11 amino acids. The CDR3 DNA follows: TGTGCCAGTAGGGATACGAACACCATATATTTT. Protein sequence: CASRDTNTIYF.

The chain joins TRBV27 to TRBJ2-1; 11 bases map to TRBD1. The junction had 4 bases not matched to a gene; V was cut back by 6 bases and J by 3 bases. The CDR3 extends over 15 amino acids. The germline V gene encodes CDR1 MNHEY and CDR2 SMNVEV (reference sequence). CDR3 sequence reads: CASRTGTGGYNEQFF. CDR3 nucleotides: TGTGCCAGCAGGACCGGGACAGGGGGCTACAATGAGCAGTTCTTC.

DNA for the CDR3: TGCGCCAGCAGCTTGGAGGCCAGACGAGCCCTCATGAACACTGAAGCTTTCTTT. This gives the protein CASSLEARRALMNTEAFF. The chain combines TRBV5-1 with TRBJ1-1; D gene unclear. This CDR3 spans 18 amino acids. V was shortened by 0 bases and J by 0 bases, with 18 bases between the two germline ends. Germline-derived CDR1 and CDR2 are SGHRS and YFSETQ.

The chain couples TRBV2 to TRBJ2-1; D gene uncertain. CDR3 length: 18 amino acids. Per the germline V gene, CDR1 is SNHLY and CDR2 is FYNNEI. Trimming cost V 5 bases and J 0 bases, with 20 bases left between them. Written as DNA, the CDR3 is TGTGCCAGCAGTCCCAGGCTGAAGGCTTTCCCCTCCTACAATGAGCAGTTCTTC. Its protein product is CASSPRLKAFPSYNEQFF. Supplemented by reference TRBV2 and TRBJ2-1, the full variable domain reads EPEVTQTPSHQVTQMGQEVILRCVPISNHLYFYWYRQILGQKVEFLVSFYNNEISEKSEIFDDQFSVERPDGSNFTLKIRSTKLEDSAMYFCASSPRLKAFPSYNEQFFGPGTRLTVL.

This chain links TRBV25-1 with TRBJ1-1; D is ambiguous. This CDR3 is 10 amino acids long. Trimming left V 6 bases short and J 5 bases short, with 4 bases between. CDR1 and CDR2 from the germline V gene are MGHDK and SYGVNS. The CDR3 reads CASRATEAFF. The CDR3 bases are TGTGCCAGCAGGGCGACTGAAGCTTTCTTT.

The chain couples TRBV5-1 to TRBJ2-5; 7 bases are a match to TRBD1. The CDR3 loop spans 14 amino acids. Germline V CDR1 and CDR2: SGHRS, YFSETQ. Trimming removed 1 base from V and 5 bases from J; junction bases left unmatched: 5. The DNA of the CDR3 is TGCGCCAGCAGCTTGATAGGGGGCGCGGAGACCCAGTACTTC. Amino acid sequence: CASSLIGGAETQYF.

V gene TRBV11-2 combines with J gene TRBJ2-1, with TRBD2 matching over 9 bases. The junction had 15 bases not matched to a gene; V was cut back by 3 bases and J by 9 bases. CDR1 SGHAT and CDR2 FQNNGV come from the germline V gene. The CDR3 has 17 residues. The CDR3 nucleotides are TGTGCCAGCAGCTTGAGGAGGCGGGAGGGCCATAGGGTTGAGCAGTTCTTC. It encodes CASSLRRREGHRVEQFF. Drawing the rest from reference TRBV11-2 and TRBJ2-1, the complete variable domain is EAGVAQSPRYKIIEKRQSVAFWCNPISGHATLYWYQQILGQGPKLLIQFQNNGVVDDSQLPKDRFSAERLKGVDSTLKIQPAKLEDSAVYLCASSLRRREGHRVEQFFGPGTRLTVL.